Presented here are 17 T cell receptor beta chains from one specimen sequenced in a study of blood T cell repertoires in COVID-19. Profiling relied on immunoSEQ multiplex PCR, and the TCRdb table lists in-frame clones only, not all of them. The table includes 100,000 to 150,000 clones, almost 90% detected once. The sample consisted of peripheral blood. These TCRs come from a woman aged 55-70 years with COVID-19, enrolled during active disease.

The rearrangement uses TRBV19 and TRBJ2-1; the match to TRBD2 covers 9 bases. V was clipped by 3 bases and J by 7 bases; unmatched bases: 7. Germline V CDR1 and CDR2: LNHDA, SQIVND (reference sequence). This CDR3 comprises 15 residues. CDR3 bases: TGTGCCAGTAGTATTAGTAGCGGGGGCTTTAATGAGCAGTTCTTC. This codes for CASSISSGGFNEQFF.

The chain employs TRBV30 and TRBJ2-3, with TRBD1 matching over 12 bases. This CDR3 spans 18 amino acids. In germline, CDR1 is GTSNPN, CDR2 SVGIG (reference sequence). The V and J ends lost 0 bases and 5 bases, in that order; junction bases with no gene match: 12. The chain's CDR3 is CAWSVRGTGTGGGDTQYF. The CDR3 DNA follows: TGTGCCTGGAGTGTACGGGGGACCGGGACAGGGGGCGGAGATACGCAGTATTTT.

About this clone itself: The junction and the germline gene differ at one end; a read error may be behind it. This rearrangement joins TRBV7-7 to TRBJ2-1; 7 bases are shared with TRBD2. Germline CDR1 SSHAT, CDR2 FNYEAQ (reference sequence). The CDR3 totals 14 residues. The CDR3 DNA follows: TGTGCTAGCAGCTCGGGGGGACTATCTGAGGAGCAGTTCTTC. Translated: CASSSGGLSEEQFF.

The chain recombines TRBV29-1 with TRBJ2-1; 12 bases line up with TRBD1. The J segment lost 1 base and the V segment lost 3 bases, leaving 10 bases of the junction unmatched. Germline assignment: CDR1 SQVTM and CDR2 ANQGSEA. The CDR3 sequence is 18 residues long. The CDR3 DNA sequence: TGCAGCGTTGACGTTCCGGGACAGGGGGCTAGGTCCTACAATGAGCAGTTCTTC. As protein: CSVDVPGQGARSYNEQFF.

This clone was recorded only once. The chain carries TRBV11-2 and TRBJ2-2, with a possible D match to TRBD2 (7 bases). In germline, CDR1 is SGHAT, CDR2 FQNNGV. The CDR3 loop spans 18 amino acids. V was clipped by 4 bases and J by 0 bases, with 18 bases between them. The CDR3 sequence: CASSSGGLPTPNTGELFF. CDR3 DNA: TGTGCCAGCAGCTCGGGGGGCCTCCCTACACCGAACACCGGGGAGCTGTTTTTT.

The chain is built from TRBV19 and TRBJ1-2; D gene ambiguous. Trimming shortened V by 5 bases and J by 2 bases, and 12 bases separated the two germline ends. CDR1 is LNHDA, CDR2 SQIVND, per germline (reference sequence). This CDR3 contains 14 residues. The CDR3 loop is CASSPGLINYGYTF. In DNA, the CDR3 is TGTGCCAGTAGTCCAGGACTGATAAACTATGGCTACACCTTC.

This clone was counted once. The chain links TRBV25-1 to TRBJ1-5, with 7 nucleotides matching TRBD1. Per germline, CDR1 MGHDK and CDR2 SYGVNS. Losses at the gene ends were 3 bases for V and 9 bases for J; bases not matched to a gene: 5. The CDR3 runs 13 residues. The CDR3 sequence is CASSEAGQAPQHF. DNA of the CDR3: TGTGCCAGCAGTGAGGCAGGACAGGCGCCCCAGCATTTT.

The genes are TRBV19 and TRBJ2-1; tentative D call: TRBD2 (6 bases). In germline, CDR1 is LNHDA, CDR2 SQIVND (reference sequence). Trimming cost V 3 bases and J 0 bases, with 9 bases left between them. The CDR3 is 15 amino acids. The CDR3 DNA sequence: TGTGCCAGTAGTATGGGCGGGATCTCCTACAATGAGCAGTTCTTC. It codes for CASSMGGISYNEQFF.

The rearrangement joins TRBV10-3 to TRBJ2-7, with 8 bases fitting TRBD1. J lost 3 bases, V lost 6 bases, and 4 bases had no gene match. This CDR3 contains 13 residues. In germline, CDR1 is ENHRY, CDR2 SYGVKD. CDR3 sequence (DNA): TGTGCCATCAGAGGACAGGGAGGCTACGAGCAGTACTTC. It yields the protein CAIRGQGGYEQYF.

The V gene is TRBV5-4, the J gene TRBJ2-1, with 7 bases lining up with TRBD1. This CDR3 has 16 residues. The trim removed 2 bases at V and 6 bases at J, leaving 11 bases unmatched. CDR1 SGHNT and CDR2 YYREEE come from the germline V gene (reference sequence). The CDR3 DNA is TGTGCCAGCAGCTTACTTATCCGGGACAGTTTCAATGAGCAGTTCTTC. Amino acid sequence: CASSLLIRDSFNEQFF.

For this clone: The junction and the germline gene differ at one end; a read error may be behind it. The chain combines TRBV5-1 with TRBJ2-2; TRBD2 matches 14 bases. CDR1 is SGHRS, CDR2 YFSETQ, per germline. The CDR3 loop spans 18 amino acids. CDR3 protein: CASSFGTSGGPKTGELFF. The CDR3, as DNA: TGCGCCAGCAGCTTTGGGACTAGCGGGGGCCCGAAGACCGGGGAGCTGTTTTTT.

The gene calls are TRBV19 and TRBJ2-7, with 9 bases fitting TRBD1. The J segment lost 4 bases and the V segment lost 4 bases, leaving 2 bases of the junction unmatched. CDR1 and CDR2 from the germline V gene are LNHDA and SQIVND (reference sequence). The CDR3 has 13 residues. The CDR3, as DNA: TGTGCCAGTAGTACAGACAGGGGGTACGAGCAGTACTTC. This sequence encodes CASSTDRGYEQYF.

This chain uses TRBV6-5 with TRBJ1-2; possible D gene TRBD1, 6 bases. The CDR3 consists of 12 residues. Trimming removed 8 bases from V and 5 bases from J, with 12 bases in between. Germline V lookup: CDR1 MNHEY, CDR2 SVGAGI. The CDR3 sequence: CASGGGLYGYTF. The CDR3 DNA reads as TGTGCCAGCGGCGGGGGGCTTTATGGCTACACCTTC.

The rearrangement joins TRBV12-3 or TRBV12-4 to TRBJ2-6; D uncertain. CDR3 length: 13 residues. The V end was cut by 7 bases, the J end by 1 base, with 5 bases between. The CDR3 sequence: CASTPSGANVLTF. CDR3 coding DNA: TGTGCCAGCACCCCATCTGGGGCCAACGTCCTGACTTTC.

The chain carries TRBV5-1 and TRBJ2-2; 8 bases agree with TRBD2. The CDR3 is made up of 16 amino acids. Losses at the gene ends were 2 bases for V and 5 bases for J; bases not matched to a gene: 8. The V gene's germline CDR1 is SGHRS and CDR2 YFSETQ. The CDR3 DNA is TGCGCCAGCAGCTTCGCCGGGGGGGAAGGGACCGGGGAGCTGTTTTTT. Translation gives CASSFAGGEGTGELFF.

V and J are TRBV11-2 and TRBJ2-2; a possible D gene is TRBD1 (6 bases). Trimming removed 1 base at V and 6 bases at J, with 12 bases between. In germline, CDR1 is SGHAT, CDR2 FQNNGV. CDR3 length: 15 residues. CDR3 nucleotide sequence: TGTGCCAGCAGCTTAGCCGGGACACATCCCGGGGAGCTGTTTTTT. Protein product: CASSLAGTHPGELFF.

This clone was detected only once. V gene TRBV27 combines with J gene TRBJ2-7; 8 nucleotides agree with TRBD2. The CDR3 extends over 14 amino acids. Trimming cost V 6 bases and J 3 bases; bases outside gene matches: 7. Germline V CDR1 and CDR2: MNHEY, SMNVEV (reference sequence). CDR3 nucleotides: TGTGCCAGCAGCCCGGGAGGGGCCTACTACGAGCAGTACTTC. Its protein product is CASSPGGAYYEQYF.